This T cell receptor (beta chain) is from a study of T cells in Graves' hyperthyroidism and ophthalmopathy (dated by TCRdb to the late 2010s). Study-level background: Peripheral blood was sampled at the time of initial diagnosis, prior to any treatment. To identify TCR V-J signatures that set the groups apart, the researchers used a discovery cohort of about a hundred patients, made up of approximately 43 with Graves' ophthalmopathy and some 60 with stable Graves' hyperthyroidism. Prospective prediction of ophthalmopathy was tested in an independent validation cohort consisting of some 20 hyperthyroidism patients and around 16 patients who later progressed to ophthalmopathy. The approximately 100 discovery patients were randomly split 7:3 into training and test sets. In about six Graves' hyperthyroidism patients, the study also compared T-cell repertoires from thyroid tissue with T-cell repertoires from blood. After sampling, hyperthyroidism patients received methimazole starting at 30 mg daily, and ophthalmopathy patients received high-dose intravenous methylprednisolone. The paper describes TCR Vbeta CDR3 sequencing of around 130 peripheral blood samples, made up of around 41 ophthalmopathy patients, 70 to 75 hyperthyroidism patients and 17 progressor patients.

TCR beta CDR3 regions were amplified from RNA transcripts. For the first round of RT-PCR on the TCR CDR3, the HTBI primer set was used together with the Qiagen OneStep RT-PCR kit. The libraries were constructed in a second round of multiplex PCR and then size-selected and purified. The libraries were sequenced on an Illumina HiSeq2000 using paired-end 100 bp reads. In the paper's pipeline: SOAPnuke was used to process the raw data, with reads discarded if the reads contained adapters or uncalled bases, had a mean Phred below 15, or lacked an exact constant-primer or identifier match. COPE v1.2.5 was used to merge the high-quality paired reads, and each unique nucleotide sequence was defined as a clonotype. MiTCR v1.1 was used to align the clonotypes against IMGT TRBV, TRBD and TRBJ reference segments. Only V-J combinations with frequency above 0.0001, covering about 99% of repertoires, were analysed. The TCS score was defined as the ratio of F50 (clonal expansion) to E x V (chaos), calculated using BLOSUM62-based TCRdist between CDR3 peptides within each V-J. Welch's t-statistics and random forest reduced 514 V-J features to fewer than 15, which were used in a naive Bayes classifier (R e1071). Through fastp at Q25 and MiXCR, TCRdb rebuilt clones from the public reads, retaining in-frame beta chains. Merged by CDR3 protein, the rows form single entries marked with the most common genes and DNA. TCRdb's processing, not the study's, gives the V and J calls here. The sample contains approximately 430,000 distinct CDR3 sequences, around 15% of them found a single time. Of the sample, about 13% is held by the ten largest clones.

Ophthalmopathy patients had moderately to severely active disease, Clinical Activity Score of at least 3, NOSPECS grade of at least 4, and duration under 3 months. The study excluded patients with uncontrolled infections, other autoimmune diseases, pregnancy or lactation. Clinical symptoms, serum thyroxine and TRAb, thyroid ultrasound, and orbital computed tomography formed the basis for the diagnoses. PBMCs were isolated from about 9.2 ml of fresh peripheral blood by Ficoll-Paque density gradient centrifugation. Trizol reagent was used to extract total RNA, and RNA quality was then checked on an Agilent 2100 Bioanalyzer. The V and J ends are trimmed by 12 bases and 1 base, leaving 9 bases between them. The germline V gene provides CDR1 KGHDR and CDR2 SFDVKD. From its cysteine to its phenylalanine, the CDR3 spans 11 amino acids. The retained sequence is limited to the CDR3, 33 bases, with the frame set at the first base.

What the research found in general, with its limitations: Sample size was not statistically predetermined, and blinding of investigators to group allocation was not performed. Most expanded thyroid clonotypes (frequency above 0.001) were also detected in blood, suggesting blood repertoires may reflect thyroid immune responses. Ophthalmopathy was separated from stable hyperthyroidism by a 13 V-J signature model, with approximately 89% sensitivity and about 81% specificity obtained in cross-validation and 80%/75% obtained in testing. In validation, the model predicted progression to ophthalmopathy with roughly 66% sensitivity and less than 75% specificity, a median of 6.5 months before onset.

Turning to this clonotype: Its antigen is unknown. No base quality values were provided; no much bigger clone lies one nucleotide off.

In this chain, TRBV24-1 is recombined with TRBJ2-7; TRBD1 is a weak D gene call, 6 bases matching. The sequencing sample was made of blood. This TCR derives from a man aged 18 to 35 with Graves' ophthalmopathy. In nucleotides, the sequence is TGTGCCGGGGACATTTCCTACGAGCAGTACTTC. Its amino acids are CAGDISYEQYF.